This T cell receptor (beta chain) was sequenced in a study of T cell responses to AZD1222 COVID-19 vaccine (dated by TCRdb to about 2021). General notes on the study: AZD1222 recipients whose second dose came at about 4 weeks and those whose second dose came at about 12 weeks were combined into one group, since spike-specific TCR depth and breadth did not differ between the two schedules. Trial participants were enrolled by age into 18-55, 56-69 and 70-plus year subgroups, with around 150, 28 and 57 TCR-sequenced participants respectively. TCR sequencing covered roughly 230 trial participants: approximately 200 given two doses of AZD1222 and 26 given two doses of MenACWY control vaccine. Results the study describes overall, beyond this receptor: The 56-69-year group was small, and its depth increase did not reach significance, likely because of low power. Conclusions about previously exposed vaccinees are limited because only 6 or 7 AZD1222 recipients were SARS-CoV-2 seropositive at baseline. Vaccine-associated CD4 TCRs spanned the whole spike protein, with dominant responses in regions 160-218 and 743-854. Participants were mostly white British and included more females than males, and it was suggested by the authors that clonal diversity may have been underestimated. No day 14 peak-response samples were available, so repertoires were characterized only after the peak T cell response. After two AZD1222 doses, both the breadth and the depth of spike-specific TCRs were significantly higher than at day 0 and than in MenACWY recipients. Epitopes outside the regions mutated in the B.1.351 and B.1.1.7 variants were reportedly recognized by nearly half of the unique spike-specific TCRs.

Per the germline V gene, SGHDT is the CDR1 and YYEEEE is the CDR2. There are 15 amino acids in the CDR3, from cysteine to phenylalanine inclusive. Just CDR3 DNA is preserved here, 45 bases in frame from base 1. V was cut back by 2 bases and J by 0 bases, leaving a gap of 8 bases between them. The CDR3 regions of human TCRbeta chains were subjected to immunosequencing. Concerning the study's data processing: TCRs in the repertoires were matched against a reference library of SARS-CoV-2-specific TCRs that had been generated with the MIRA antigen-specificity platform. Breadth was defined as the fraction of unique TCRs that were SARS-CoV-2-associated, and depth was defined as the fraction of total T cells that were SARS-CoV-2-associated. Using the MIRA data, each spike-specific TCR was assigned both to the spike region to which the TCR was reactive and to a CD4 or CD8 class. Log10-transformed breadth and depth values were compared by one-way ANOVA with Sidak's multiple comparisons tests. This immuneACCESS table, as held by TCRdb, lists in-frame sequences with V and J called but not all clones. Of the missing ones, under half trace to an unresolved V gene in checked studies; the others have no known cause. That table furnishes V, J and clone size, whereas the DNA furnished D and trimming. The sample has about 260,000 clones on record, 85% to 95% of them singletons. The ten biggest clones cover 0.55% of the sample.

The time point label on this specimen signifies: baseline before first vaccination. Vaccinee samples came from UK trials COV001 and COV002, including a single-blind randomized controlled phase 2/3 trial of AZD1222 (ChAdOx1 nCoV-19) in healthy adults. For TCRbeta chain sequencing, PBMC samples were collected from trial participants at day 0 and at day 28 after the second dose. A note on this clone: No cognate antigen has been identified for it. There are no base qualities to consult, and no much larger clone falls within one base.

Here the sequenced sample was peripheral blood, taken on day 0 of AZD1222 vaccination. This sequence originates from an adult in good health. In this chain, TRBV5-6 is recombined with TRBJ2-2; the D gene is perhaps TRBD2, on 6 matching bases. CDR3 reads: CASSFPGANTGELFF. The nucleotide sequence reads as follows: TGTGCCAGCAGCTTTCCGGGGGCGAACACCGGGGAGCTGTTTTTT.